This passage covers 16 T cell receptor beta chains from one sample sequenced in a study of PD-1 blockade in mismatch repair-deficient tumors. Assay: immunoSEQ multiplex PCR; the TCRdb copy retains only in-frame clones and omits some. The table has around 130,000 clones, about nine tenths seen once. This specimen was peripheral blood, taken 72 weeks after starting pembrolizumab. Receptors were obtained from an adult with mismatch repair-deficient cancer.

The V call is TRBV28, the J call TRBJ2-3; 9 bases line up with TRBD1. CDR3 length: 14 residues. V shed 5 bases and J 4 bases; nucleotides not matched to a gene: 4. Looked up from germline, CDR1 is MDHEN and CDR2 is SYDVKM. CDR3 DNA sequence: TGTGCCAGCAGTGGGACAGGGAGTTCAGATACGCAGTATTTT. Its translation is CASSGTGSSDTQYF.

This sequence joins TRBV4-1 and TRBJ2-7; D is perhaps TRBD2 (5 bases). Trimming removed 0 bases from V and 4 bases from J, with 28 bases in between. The CDR3 loop spans 20 amino acids. CDR1 is MGHRA, CDR2 YSYEKL, per germline. CDR3 bases: TGCGCCAGCAGCCAAGATATCGGCGTGGGCCAACTAGTCCCTCCTTACGAGCAGTACTTC. Translation gives CASSQDIGVGQLVPPYEQYF.

Note on this clone: A much larger clonotype is one base distant, so this may be a read error. The chain recombines TRBV7-2 with TRBJ2-7; D unresolved. This CDR3 contains 11 residues. The germline CDR1 and CDR2 sequences are SGHTA and FQGNSA. V was pared by 5 bases and J by 3 bases, with 5 bases between. The CDR3 region has the DNA TGTGCCAGCAGCACCCTCTACGAGCAGTACTTC. Translated, it gives CASSTLYEQYF.

The J gene is TRBJ2-7, the V gene TRBV5-5; 8 nucleotides align to TRBD1. The trim removed 4 bases at V and 2 bases at J, leaving 5 bases unmatched. The germline V gene has CDR1 SGHKS and CDR2 YYEKEE (reference sequence). The CDR3 sequence is 14 residues long. The CDR3 region has the DNA TGTGCCAGCAGCCACGGGACAGGTACCTACGAGCAGTACTTC. Its translation: CASSHGTGTYEQYF.

This clone was detected only a few times. V and J are TRBV6-5 and TRBJ2-1, with D tentatively TRBD2 (5 bases). Trimming shortened V by 6 bases and J by 6 bases, and 18 bases separated the two germline ends. The CDR3 is 15 amino acids. Looked up from germline, CDR1 is MNHEY and CDR2 is SVGAGI. The CDR3 bases are TGTGCCAGCAGCCTAGCCGGGGTAAAGTCCAATGAGCAGTTCTTC. Its translation is CASSLAGVKSNEQFF.

The rearrangement links TRBV13 to TRBJ2-2, with 8 bases that match TRBD1. After removal of 1 base from V and 0 bases from J, the junction contained 4 bases not matched to a gene. The CDR3 totals 17 residues. The V gene's germline CDR1 is PRHDT and CDR2 FYEKMQ (reference sequence). DNA for the CDR3: TGTGCCAGCAGCTTAGAGAGGACAGGGACGAACACCGGGGAGCTGTTTTTT. This codes for CASSLERTGTNTGELFF.

This chain joins TRBV27 and TRBJ2-2, with D tentatively TRBD1 (6 bases). V dropped 2 bases and J dropped 9 bases, with 10 bases sitting between them. The CDR3 is 13 residues long. Germline V lookup: CDR1 MNHEY, CDR2 SMNVEV (reference sequence). In DNA, the CDR3 is TGTGCCAGCAGTTTAGCCACAGGGAGGGAGCTGTTTTTT. Translation: CASSLATGRELFF.

This clone was counted once. This rearrangement joins TRBV19 to TRBJ1-2; 7 bases agree with TRBD1. Germline V lookup: CDR1 LNHDA, CDR2 SQIVND (reference sequence). The ends lost 4 bases at V and 0 bases at J; junction bases unmatched: 5. The CDR3 is 15 amino acids. The CDR3 bases are TGTGCCAGTAGTAAGGACAGGTCCACTAACTATGGCTACACCTTC. Translation gives CASSKDRSTNYGYTF.

The chain recombines TRBV19 with TRBJ2-1; 14 bases line up with TRBD2. The V segment lost 8 bases and the J segment 8 bases; nucleotides outside the gene matches: 5. Germline V CDR1 and CDR2: LNHDA, SQIVND (reference sequence). CDR3 length: 14 amino acids. The CDR3 loop reads CASVGLAGAYEQFF. The CDR3 bases are TGTGCCAGTGTGGGACTAGCGGGAGCCTATGAGCAGTTCTTC.

In this sample, this clone turned up a few times. The CDR3 reads CASSRDYEQYF. The CDR3 bases are TGTGCCAGCAGTAGGGATTACGAGCAGTACTTC. The chain employs TRBV2 and TRBJ2-7; D gene ambiguous. Germline V gives CDR1 SNHLY, CDR2 FYNNEI. Trimming stripped 5 bases from V and 4 bases from J, with 6 bases between. The CDR3 covers 11 residues.

V and J are TRBV14 and TRBJ2-3, with unresolved D. The germline CDR1 and CDR2 sequences are SGHDN and FVKESK. With 0 bases removed from V and 0 bases from J, the gap between germline ends came to 7 bases. This CDR3 contains 15 residues. The CDR3 sequence is CASSQEAWSTDTQYF. CDR3 sequence (DNA): TGTGCCAGCAGCCAAGAGGCCTGGAGCACAGATACGCAGTATTTT.

This rearrangement joins TRBV28 to TRBJ2-7; 7 positions agree with TRBD1. This CDR3 comprises 15 residues. With V trimmed by 5 bases and J by 4 bases, 11 bases remained unmatched. The germline gives CDR1 MDHEN, CDR2 SYDVKM. The CDR3 DNA follows: TGTGCCAGCAGTCGAAACCGGGACAGTCAGTACGAGCAGTACTTC. Translating gives CASSRNRDSQYEQYF.

The genes are TRBV11-2 and TRBJ2-7; 9 bases agree with TRBD1. This CDR3 is built from 15 residues. J lost 4 bases, V lost 5 bases, and 9 bases had no gene match. Germline V CDR1 and CDR2: SGHAT, FQNNGV. The CDR3 DNA reads TGTGCCAGCAGCGAGGGGGGGACAGGGAAATACGAGCAGTACTTC. This translates into CASSEGGTGKYEQYF.

This chain uses TRBV21-1 with TRBJ2-7; the tabulated D call, TRBD2, remains unverified against the DNA. TRBV21-1 is deemed a pseudogene. The CDR3 spans 16 residues. This CDR3 reads CASSKETGRESYEQYF. The CDR3 DNA follows: TGTGCCAGCAGCAAAGAAACAGGGAGGGAATCCTACGAGCAGTACTTC.

This chain connects TRBV5-6 to TRBJ2-7; possible D gene TRBD2, 5 bases. The ends were cut back, 0 bases at V and 4 bases at J, with 11 bases in the middle. CDR3 length: 14 residues. Germline V lookup: CDR1 SGHDT, CDR2 YYEEEE. The CDR3 reads CASSLDGRGYEQYF. DNA of the CDR3: TGTGCCAGCAGCTTGGACGGCCGCGGGTACGAGCAGTACTTC.

The rearrangement uses TRBV25-1 and TRBJ2-5, with 7 positions matching TRBD1. The CDR3 sequence is 13 residues long. Losses at the gene ends were 6 bases for V and 6 bases for J; bases not matched to a gene: 7. Germline V CDR1 and CDR2: MGHDK, SYGVNS. In DNA form, the CDR3 reads TGTGCCAGCAGGGACAGGCGGAAAAAGACCCAGTACTTC. It translates to CASRDRRKKTQYF.